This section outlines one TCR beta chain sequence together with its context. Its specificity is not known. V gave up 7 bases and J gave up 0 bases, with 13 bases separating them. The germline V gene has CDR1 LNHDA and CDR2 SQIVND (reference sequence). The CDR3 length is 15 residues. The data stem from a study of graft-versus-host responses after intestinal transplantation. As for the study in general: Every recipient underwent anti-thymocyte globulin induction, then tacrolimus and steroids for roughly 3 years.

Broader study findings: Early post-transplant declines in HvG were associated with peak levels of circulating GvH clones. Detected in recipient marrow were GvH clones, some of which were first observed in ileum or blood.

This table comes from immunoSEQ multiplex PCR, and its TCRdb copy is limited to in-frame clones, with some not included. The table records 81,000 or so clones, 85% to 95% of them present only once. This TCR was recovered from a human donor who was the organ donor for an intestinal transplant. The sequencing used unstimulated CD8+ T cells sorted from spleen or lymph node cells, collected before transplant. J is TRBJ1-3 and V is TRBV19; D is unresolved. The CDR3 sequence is CASITESYSGNTIYF. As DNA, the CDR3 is TGTGCCAGTATCACAGAAAGTTACTCTGGAAACACCATATATTTT.